This T cell receptor beta chain comes out of a study of blood T cell repertoires in COVID-19. Study-level background: PBMCs, B-cell-depleted T cells, or T cells were the source of the cDNA or gDNA that made up the material.

This CDR3 contains 13 residues. With 0 bases removed from V and 12 bases from J, the gap between germline ends came to 14 bases. Germline V gene sequence: CDR1 MGHRA, CDR2 YSYEKL. The repertoire was sequenced with immunoSEQ multiplex PCR; TCRdb's copy has only in-frame clones and lacks some. The sample shows about 49,000 clones, roughly nine tenths of them seen only once. The J gene is TRBJ1-2, the V gene TRBV4-1; D unresolved. Input material: peripheral blood. The source is a man in his forties with active COVID-19. The CDR3 bases are TGCGCCAGCAGCCAAGACCCCCGAAGCAGCGACACCTTC. The encoded protein is CASSQDPRSSDTF.